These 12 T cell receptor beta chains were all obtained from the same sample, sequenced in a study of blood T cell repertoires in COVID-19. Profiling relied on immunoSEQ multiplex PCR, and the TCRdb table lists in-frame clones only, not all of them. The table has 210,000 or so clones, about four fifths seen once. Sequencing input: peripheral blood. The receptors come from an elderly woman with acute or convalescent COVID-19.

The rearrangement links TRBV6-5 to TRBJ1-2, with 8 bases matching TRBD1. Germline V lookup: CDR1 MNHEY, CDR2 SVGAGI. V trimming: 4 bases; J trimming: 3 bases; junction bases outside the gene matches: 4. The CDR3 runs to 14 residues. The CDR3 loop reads CASSWSQGDYGYTF. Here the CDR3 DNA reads TGTGCCAGCAGTTGGTCACAGGGGGACTATGGCTACACCTTC.

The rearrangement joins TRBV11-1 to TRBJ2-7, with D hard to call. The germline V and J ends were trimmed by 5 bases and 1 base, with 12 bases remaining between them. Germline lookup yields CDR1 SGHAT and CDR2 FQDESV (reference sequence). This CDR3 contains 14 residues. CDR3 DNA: TGTGCCAGCAGCCCCCCCCGGAGTTCCTACGAGCAGTACTTC. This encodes CASSPPRSSYEQYF.

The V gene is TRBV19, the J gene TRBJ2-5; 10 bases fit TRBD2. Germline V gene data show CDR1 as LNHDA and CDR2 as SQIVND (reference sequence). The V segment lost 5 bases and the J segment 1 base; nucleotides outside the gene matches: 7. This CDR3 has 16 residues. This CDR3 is CASSALAGGLQETQYF. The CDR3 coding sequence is TGTGCCAGTAGTGCCTTAGCGGGGGGACTCCAAGAGACCCAGTACTTC. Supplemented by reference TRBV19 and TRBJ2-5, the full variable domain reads DGGITQSPKYLFRKEGQNVTLSCEQNLNHDAMYWYRQDPGQGLRLIYYSQIVNDFQKGDIAEGYSVSREKKESFPLTVTSAQKNPTAFYLCASSALAGGLQETQYFGPGTRLLVL.

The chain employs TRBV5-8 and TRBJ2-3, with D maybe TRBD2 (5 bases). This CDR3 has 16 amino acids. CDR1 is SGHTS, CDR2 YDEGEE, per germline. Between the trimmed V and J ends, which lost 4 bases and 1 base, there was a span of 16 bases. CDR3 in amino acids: CASSEPLQAGTDTQYF. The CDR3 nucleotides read TGTGCCAGCAGCGAACCCCTTCAAGCGGGCACAGATACGCAGTATTTT. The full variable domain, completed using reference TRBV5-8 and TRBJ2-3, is EAGVTQSPTHLIKTRGQQATLRCSPISGHTSVYWYQQALGLGLQFLLWYDEGEERNRGNFPPRFSGRQFPNYSSELNVNALELEDSALYLCASSEPLQAGTDTQYFGPGTRLTVL.

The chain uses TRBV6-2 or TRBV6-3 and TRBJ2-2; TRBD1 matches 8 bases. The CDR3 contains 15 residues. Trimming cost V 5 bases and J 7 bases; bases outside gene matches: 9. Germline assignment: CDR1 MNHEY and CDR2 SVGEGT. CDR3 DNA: TGTGCCAGCAGTCATCCGACAGGGGTCGGCGGGGAGCTGTTTTTT. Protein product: CASSHPTGVGGELFF.

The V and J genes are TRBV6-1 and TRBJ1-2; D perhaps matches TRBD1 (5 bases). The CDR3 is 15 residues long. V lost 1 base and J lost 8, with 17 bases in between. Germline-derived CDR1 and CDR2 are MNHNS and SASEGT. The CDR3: CASSEEATDLRGYTF. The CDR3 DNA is TGTGCCAGCAGTGAAGAGGCGACAGATTTGCGAGGCTACACCTTC.

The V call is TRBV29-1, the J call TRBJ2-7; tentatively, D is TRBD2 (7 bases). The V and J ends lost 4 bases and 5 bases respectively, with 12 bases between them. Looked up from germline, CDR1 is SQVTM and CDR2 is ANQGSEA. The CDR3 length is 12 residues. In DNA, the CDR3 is TGCAGCGTTGTGAGGGGGGGGCACGAGCAGTACTTC. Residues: CSVVRGGHEQYF.

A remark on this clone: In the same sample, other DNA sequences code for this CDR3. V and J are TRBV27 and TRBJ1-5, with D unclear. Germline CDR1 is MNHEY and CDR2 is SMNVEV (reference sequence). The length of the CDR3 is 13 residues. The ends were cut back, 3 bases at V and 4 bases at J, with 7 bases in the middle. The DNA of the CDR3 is TGTGCCAGCAGTTTTCGGGTTAATCAGCCCCAGCATTTT. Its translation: CASSFRVNQPQHF.

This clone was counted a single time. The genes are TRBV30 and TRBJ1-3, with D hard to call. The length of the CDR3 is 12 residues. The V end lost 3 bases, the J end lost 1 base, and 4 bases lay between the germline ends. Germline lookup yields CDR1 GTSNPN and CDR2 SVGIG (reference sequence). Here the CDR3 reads CAWRLSGNTIYF. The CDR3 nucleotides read TGTGCCTGGAGGTTATCTGGAAACACCATATATTTT.

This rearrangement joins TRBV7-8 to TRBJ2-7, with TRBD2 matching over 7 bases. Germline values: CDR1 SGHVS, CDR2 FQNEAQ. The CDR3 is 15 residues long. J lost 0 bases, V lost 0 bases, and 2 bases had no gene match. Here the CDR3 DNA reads TGTGCCAGCAGCTTAGCGGCTAGCGGCTCCTACGAGCAGTACTTC. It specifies CASSLAASGSYEQYF.

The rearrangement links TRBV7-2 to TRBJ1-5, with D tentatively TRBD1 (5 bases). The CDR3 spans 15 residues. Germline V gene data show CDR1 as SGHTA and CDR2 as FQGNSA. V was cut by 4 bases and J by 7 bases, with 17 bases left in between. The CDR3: CASSSFGGIKQPQHF. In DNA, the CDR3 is TGTGCCAGCAGCTCCTTCGGGGGGATAAAACAGCCCCAGCATTTT. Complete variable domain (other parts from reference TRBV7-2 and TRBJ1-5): GAGVSQSPSNKVTEKGKDVELRCDPISGHTALYWYRQSLGQGLEFLIYFQGNSAPDKSGLPSDRFSAERTGGSVSTLTIQRTQQEDSAVYLCASSSFGGIKQPQHFGDGTRLSIL.

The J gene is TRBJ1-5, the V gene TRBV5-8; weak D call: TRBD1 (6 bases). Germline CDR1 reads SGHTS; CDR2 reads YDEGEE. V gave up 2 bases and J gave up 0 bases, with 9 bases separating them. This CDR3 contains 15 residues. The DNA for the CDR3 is TGTGCCAGCAGCTTAGGGGGGGCTAGCAATCAGCCCCAGCATTTT. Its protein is CASSLGGASNQPQHF. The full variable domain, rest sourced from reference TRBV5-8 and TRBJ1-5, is EAGVTQSPTHLIKTRGQQATLRCSPISGHTSVYWYQQALGLGLQFLLWYDEGEERNRGNFPPRFSGRQFPNYSSELNVNALELEDSALYLCASSLGGASNQPQHFGDGTRLSIL.